This TCR beta chain was captured in a study of CD8+ T cells in alopecia areata. Overall study findings and caveats: Across lesional scalp, and particularly alopecia totalis/universalis, clonality surpassed that of normal scalp.

Reverse transcription of extracted RNA yielded cDNA, which provided the sequencing template. Data came from immunoSEQ multiplex PCR; TCRdb stores just in-frame clones and leaves some out. This sample has 95,000 to 100,000 clones, with about 64% found just once. This clone has just a few counts. Its antigen is unknown. The treatment here: oral pan-JAK inhibitor, 5-10 mg twice daily. Punch biopsies of lesional scalp, plus peripheral blood, were taken from alopecia areata patients. Sorting of PBMCs yielded the CD4+ and CD8+ T cells. Trimming removed 5 bases at V and 1 base at J, with 14 bases between. The CDR3 sequence is 15 residues long. In germline, CDR1 is MGHRA, CDR2 YSYEKL.

The V call is TRBV4-1, the J call TRBJ2-5; a possible D gene is TRBD2 (5 bases). The sequence derives from a human donor with alopecia areata. Sequencing was performed on CD8+ T cells sorted from blood, taken at week 4, from a patient treated with tofacitinib. CDR3 protein: CASSGRVRGQETQYF. CDR3 bases: TGCGCCAGCAGCGGGCGTGTTCGGGGCCAAGAGACCCAGTACTTC.